Included here is one T cell receptor beta chain sequence, with context. The CDR3 loop spans 13 amino acids. CDR1 is DFQATT, CDR2 SNEGSKA, per germline (reference sequence). The V gene lost 3 bases and the J gene lost 3 bases, with 11 bases spanning the gap. These data belong to a study of human T cells and chemical hapten exposure. Study-wide background: The scalp of each patient received a weekly diphenylcyclopropenone dose for the full approximately 25-week study.

Documented time point: pre-sensitization, week 0. This sample's treatment: therapeutic diphenylcyclopropenone sensitization with weekly scalp DPC. Patch tests were applied only after blood draws. MiXCR was run by TCRdb on the RACE reads, yielding one entry per CDR3 protein. Among under 100,000 distinct CDR3 sequences, 8.5% to 9% were seen once, and the ten largest hold about 2.5%. The sequence was obtained from a man in his forties with alopecia areata. Some clones in this sample may be carry-over from other donors' samples. The V call is TRBV20-1, the J call TRBJ1-1; the D is unclear. The sample was whole blood, taken in connection with sensitization to the hapten diphenylcyclopropenone (DPC). The CDR3 DNA follows: TGCAGTGCTAGTCGGTCAGATGACACTGAAGCTTTCTTT. It codes for CSASRSDDTEAFF.